Sequencing of this T cell receptor (beta chain) was carried out in a study of T cell responses to AZD1222 COVID-19 vaccine. Here immunoSEQ multiplex PCR was the method, and the copy in TCRdb shows in-frame clones only, minus some. The table has 150,000 or so clones, about 90% seen once; the top ten hold 3% to 4%. On this clone itself: Its antigen is undetermined.

Looked up from germline, CDR1 is MNHNS and CDR2 is SASEGT. The CDR3 loop spans 15 amino acids. Trimming shortened V by 2 bases and J by 3 bases, and 14 bases separated the two germline ends. The study, taken as a whole, reports: After two AZD1222 doses, spike-specific TCR breadth and depth rose versus day 0. Donors were mostly white British, more females; clonal diversity possibly underestimated. Repertoire sampling occurred only after the peak T cell response.

The receptor comes from an adult who received the AZD1222 COVID-19 vaccine. This specimen consisted of peripheral blood, obtained 28 days after the second AZD1222 dose. V and J are TRBV6-1 and TRBJ2-7; tentatively, D is TRBD1 (5 bases). CDR3 sequence reads: CASSETQGGLYEQYF. CDR3 sequence (DNA): TGTGCCAGCAGTGAAACCCAGGGCGGCCTCTACGAGCAGTACTTC.